These T cell receptor beta chains were read from a single sample in a study of T-cell reconstitution after alpha-beta-depleted transplantation in children. Each CDR3 protein gets one entry after TCRdb re-called the PCR reads with MiXCR. The repertoire includes tens of thousands of distinct CDR3 sequences, roughly 5.2% of them detected once, and about 19% sits in the top ten. The sequences come from PBMCs, mostly from graft donor cells, collected 180 days after TCRalphabeta/CD19-depleted stem cell transplant. These receptors originate from a boy under two years old who had a stem cell transplant for acute myeloid leukemia, so the T cells may come from the graft donor. Each CDR3 is given with its conserved first and last residue. D genes are given only for firm matches. Part of the rows lack a size; the others show once, few, many or a class for expanded clones.

d_call	v_call	j_call	cdr3_length	clone_size	cdr3_nt	cdr3_aa
NA	TRBV11-2	TRBJ2-5	13	many	TGTGCCAGCAGCTTAGAGGACGGTCAGACCCAGTACTTC	CASSLEDGQTQYF
TRBD2	TRBV4-2	TRBJ2-2	19	NA	TGTGCCATCAGCCCCGGACTCGCGGGGGGGACCGCGAACACCGGGGAGCTGTTTTTT	CAISPGLAGGTANTGELFF
TRBD1	TRBV29-1	TRBJ1-5	13	many	TGCAGCGTCAGATGGGCAGGGGGTCAGCCCCAGCATTTT	CSVRWAGGQPQHF
NA	TRBV5-1	TRBJ1-1	14	many	TGCGCCAGCAGCAATACCGGGAAGAACACTGAAGCTTTCTTT	CASSNTGKNTEAFF
NA	TRBV29-1	TRBJ2-1	14	many	TGCAGTCCTTGTCGGACAGCCTCCTACAATGAGCAGTTCTTC	CSPCRTASYNEQFF
TRBD1	TRBV30	TRBJ2-5	15	many	TGTGCCTGGAGTCCAGGACAGGGGGCGACGGAGACCCAGTACTTC	CAWSPGQGATETQYF
NA	TRBV27	TRBJ2-3	16	many	TGTGCCAGCAGTTCCGTACTGGGCGGGAGCACAGATACGCAGTATTTT	CASSSVLGGSTDTQYF
NA	TRBV19	TRBJ2-6	15	NA	TGTGCCAGTATGTCACAGGGAGCTGGGGCCAACGTCCTGACTTTC	CASMSQGAGANVLTF
NA	TRBV5-1	TRBJ2-1	15	many	TGCGCCAGCAGCTTGGTTTCGCCCCGGCGGGATGAGCAGTTCTTC	CASSLVSPRRDEQFF
NA	TRBV25-1	TRBJ2-3	11	many	TGTGCCAGCCTTGGCGGGGATACGCAGTATTTT	CASLGGDTQYF
NA	TRBV7-9	TRBJ2-1	13	many	TGTGCCAGCGGACGCATTTCCTACAATGAGCAGTTCTTC	CASGRISYNEQFF
NA	TRBV4-1	TRBJ2-6	18	many	TGCGCCAGCAGCCAAGAGGGGAGGCCAAGCTCTGGGGCCAACGTCCTGACTTTC	CASSQEGRPSSGANVLTF
NA	TRBV11-1	TRBJ2-1	13	many	TGTGCCAGCAGCCCCCCTAGGGGGAATGAGCAGTTCTTC	CASSPPRGNEQFF
NA	TRBV5-6	TRBJ2-7	14	many	TGTGCCAGCAGCTCCACCGGGACCTCCTACGAGCAGTACTTC	CASSSTGTSYEQYF
TRBD1	TRBV24-1	TRBJ2-2	18	many	TGTGCCACCAGTGATTCGCCATTGGGACAGGGACTCGCCGGGGAGCTGTTTTTT	CATSDSPLGQGLAGELFF
NA	TRBV25-1	TRBJ1-5	16	many	TGTGCCAGCAGTGAAAGGGGAAGGGCAGGCAATCAGCCCCAGCATTTT	CASSERGRAGNQPQHF
NA	TRBV6-2/TRBV6-3	TRBJ2-3	16	many	TGTGCCAGCAGTTACAGAGGTGACACTATGACAGATACGCAGTATTTT	CASSYRGDTMTDTQYF
TRBD1	TRBV12-3/TRBV12-4	TRBJ2-5	16	many	TGTGCCAGCACCTCTGGGGACAGGGCTTACCAAGAGACCCAGTACTTC	CASTSGDRAYQETQYF
NA	TRBV4-2	TRBJ2-5	12	NA	TGTGCCAGCAGCCTTAGTGGAAAGACCCAGTACTTC	CASSLSGKTQYF
NA	TRBV7-2	TRBJ1-2	12	many	TGTGCCAGCAGCTTAGAAGTGGGGGGCTACACCTTC	CASSLEVGGYTF
NA	TRBV11-2	TRBJ2-3	14	many	TGTGCCAGCAGCCTAAACCGTGAGACAGATACGCAGTATTTT	CASSLNRETDTQYF
NA	TRBV4-1	TRBJ2-3	16	many	TGCGCCAGCAGCCAAGATAGGGGGGTCCGCACAGATACGCAGTATTTT	CASSQDRGVRTDTQYF
NA	TRBV5-1	TRBJ2-5	15	many	TGCGCCAGCAGCTTCCGACAGGCGGAGGAAGAGACCCAGTACTTC	CASSFRQAEEETQYF
NA	TRBV27	TRBJ2-7	13	NA	TGTGCCAGCAGTTGGGGGTTAACCTACGAGCAGTACTTC	CASSWGLTYEQYF
NA	TRBV11-2	TRBJ2-2	12	many	TGTGCCAGCAGCTTAGGCCCCGGGGAGCTGTTTTTT	CASSLGPGELFF
NA	TRBV4-1	TRBJ2-3	17	many	TGCGCCAGCAGCCAAGAGGGACCGGGGCGATTCACAGATACGCAGTATTTT	CASSQEGPGRFTDTQYF
NA	TRBV27	TRBJ2-3	15	NA	TGTGCCAGCAGTGTAACAATGACTAGCACAGATACGCAGTATTTT	CASSVTMTSTDTQYF
TRBD2	TRBV20-1	TRBJ2-5	14	many	TGCAGTGCAAGAAAAGCGGGACTCCAAGAGACCCAGTACTTC	CSARKAGLQETQYF
NA	TRBV10-3	TRBJ2-1	12	many	TGTGCCATCAGTGAGGTCGGTAATGAGCAGTTCTTC	CAISEVGNEQFF
TRBD2	TRBV5-4	TRBJ2-5	15	many	TGTGCCAGCAGCTTTCAACTAGCGGGGGGGGAGACCCAGTACTTC	CASSFQLAGGETQYF
NA	TRBV20-1	TRBJ2-1	16	many	TGCAGTGCTGCGGGGCATATTAGGGCTTACTACAATGAGCAGTTCTTC	CSAAGHIRAYYNEQFF
TRBD1	TRBV19	TRBJ1-5	15	NA	TGTGCCAGTAGTGTCCCCGGGACAGGGATCCAGCCCCAGCATTTT	CASSVPGTGIQPQHF
NA	TRBV28	TRBJ1-6	15	few	TGTGCCAGCAGTTTGGGGGGGCCCAATAATTCACCCCTCCACTTT	CASSLGGPNNSPLHF
NA	TRBV6-5	TRBJ2-5	14	many	TGTGCCAGCAGTCTCGATCGGGGCCAAGAGACCCAGTACTTC	CASSLDRGQETQYF
NA	TRBV12-3/TRBV12-4	TRBJ2-2	13	many	TGTGCCAGCAGTTTTCGGGGGTATGGGGAGCTGTTTTTT	CASSFRGYGELFF
TRBD1	TRBV24-1	TRBJ2-3	16	medium-sized	TGTGCCACCAGTGATTTGGGGACAGGGGGCACAGATACGCAGTATTTT	CATSDLGTGGTDTQYF
NA	TRBV5-1	TRBJ2-7	14	NA	TGCGCCAGCAGCTTACGACGGACTGGGCGCGAGCAGTACTTC	CASSLRRTGREQYF
TRBD2	TRBV4-1	TRBJ2-2	17	many	TGCGCCAGCAGCCAAGATTTGGCGGGGGGGAACACCGGGGAGCTGTTTTTT	CASSQDLAGGNTGELFF
NA	TRBV19	TRBJ2-4	16	many	TGTGCCAGTAGTAAAGGGGATACCAGGGGCAAAAACATTCAGTACTTC	CASSKGDTRGKNIQYF
NA	TRBV4-3	TRBJ2-7	14	few	TGCGCCAGCAGCCAAGGGGGAGGGGGGAACGAGCAGTACTTC	CASSQGGGGNEQYF
NA	TRBV12-3/TRBV12-4	TRBJ1-2	13	NA	TGTACCTGCAGTTTCGGACGGGCCTATGGCTACACCTTC	CTCSFGRAYGYTF
TRBD1	TRBV4-2	TRBJ2-1	20	NA	TGTGCCATGGGCCCTGAGTCCCGGGACAGGGTACAGGGGACCTACAATGAGCAGTTCTTC	CAMGPESRDRVQGTYNEQFF
NA	TRBV28	TRBJ2-1	14	many	TGTGCCAGCAGTTTTGCAGGATCCTACAATGAGCAGTTCTTC	CASSFAGSYNEQFF
TRBD2	TRBV28	TRBJ2-3	16	many	TGTGCCAGCAGTTTGTCGACTAGCGGGCCAGCAGATACGCAGTATTTT	CASSLSTSGPADTQYF
TRBD1	TRBV12-3/TRBV12-4	TRBJ2-1	16	many	TGTGCCAGCAGTTACCCGGACAGGGGGCGGGACAATGAGCAGTTCTTC	CASSYPDRGRDNEQFF
NA	TRBV5-5	TRBJ2-2	15	many	TGTGCCAGCAGCCCTTGGCCCTGGAACACCGGGGAGCTGTTTTTT	CASSPWPWNTGELFF
NA	TRBV7-9	TRBJ2-3	14	many	TGTGCCAGCAGCATGGGGATTAGGACAGATACGCAGTATTTT	CASSMGIRTDTQYF
NA	TRBV3-1	TRBJ2-1	15	many	TGTGCCAGCAGCCAAGACACACGGATATACAATGAGCAGTTCTTC	CASSQDTRIYNEQFF
NA	TRBV5-1	TRBJ1-5	16	many	TGCGCCAGCAGCTTGGCTGGCAGCCATAGCAATCAGCCCCAGCATTTT	CASSLAGSHSNQPQHF